This TCR beta chain appears in the sequencing data of a study of STAT5B mutations in CD4+ large granular lymphocyte leukemia. The V and J ends lost 4 bases and 10 bases respectively, with 13 bases between them. This CDR3 contains 12 residues. CDR1 is GTSNPN, CDR2 SVGIG, per germline (reference sequence). Clones were read by immunoSEQ multiplex PCR, and TCRdb kept only the in-frame ones, dropping some. Here the sample spans under 40,000 clones, less than 80% being singletons. The sequencing input was CD4+ T cells from blood buffy coats. V and J are TRBV30 and TRBJ1-4; D gene uncertain. The sequence was collected from a human donor in good health. CDR3: CAWIREEGKLFF. DNA for the CDR3: TGTGCCTGGATTCGTGAGGAGGGAAAACTGTTTTTT.